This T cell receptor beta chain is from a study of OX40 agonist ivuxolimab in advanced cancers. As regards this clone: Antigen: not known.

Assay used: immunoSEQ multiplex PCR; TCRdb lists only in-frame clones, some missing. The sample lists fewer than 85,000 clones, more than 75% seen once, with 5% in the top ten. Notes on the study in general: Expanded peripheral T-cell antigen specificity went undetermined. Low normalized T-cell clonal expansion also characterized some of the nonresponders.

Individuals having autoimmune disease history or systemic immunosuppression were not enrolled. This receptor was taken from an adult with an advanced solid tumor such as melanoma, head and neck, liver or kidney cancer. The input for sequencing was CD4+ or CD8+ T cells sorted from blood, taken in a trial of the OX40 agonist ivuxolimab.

The CDR3 region is CASSPPDQGGSYEQYF. DNA of the CDR3: TGTGCCAGCAGTCCGCCGGACCAGGGGGGAAGTTACGAGCAGTACTTC. The chain combines TRBV28 with TRBJ2-7; D perhaps matches TRBD1 (7 bases). Per germline, CDR1 MDHEN and CDR2 SYDVKM. The CDR3 has 16 amino acids. Trimming took 5 bases from V and 4 from J, leaving 21 bases between them.